The clone carrying this T cell receptor beta chain was counted a few times. Ligated cDNA underwent four rounds of PCR with nested alpha and beta constant region primers and SP2. Each CDR3 protein gets one entry after TCRdb re-called the UMI-ligation and nested PCR reads with MiXCR. The sample consists of tens of thousands of distinct CDR3 sequences, 5.5% to 7.5% of them appearing once. This record comes from a study of naive and memory T cell subsets. The CDR3 extends over 12 amino acids. With 5 bases removed from V and 5 bases from J, the gap between germline ends came to 12 bases. Germline lookup yields CDR1 DFQATT and CDR2 SNEGSKA (reference sequence). The treatment was: skin biopsy from PPD injection site in Mantoux-positive individual. A UMI-containing oligonucleotide was joined by 3' ligation to the TCR cDNA template.

This clonotype was obtained from an adult in good health. Sequences were derived from skin, sampled from a tuberculin skin test site. The rearrangement joins TRBV20-1 to TRBJ1-1; D remains unclear. CDR3 DNA sequence: TGCAGTGCTCCCAGCCGGGGAACTGAAGCTTTCTTT. Its translation is CSAPSRGTEAFF.